This is a list of T cell receptor beta chains from one sample in a study of T cell responses to AZD1222 COVID-19 vaccine. Sequencing used immunoSEQ multiplex PCR; TCRdb keeps in-frame clones, though not all of them. The repertoire has more than 100,000 clones, about 85% of them found once; the top ten carry around 6.2%. Sequences were derived from peripheral blood, sampled on day 0 of AZD1222 vaccination. All receptors come from an adult in good health. Each CDR3 is given with its conserved first and last residue. Each record gives: clone size, V gene, D gene, J gene, CDR3 DNA, CDR3 protein. A D gene is named only where the DNA matches it firmly. Only part of the rows carry a size: once, few, many, or a class if the clone is expanded.

.	TRBV25-1	.	TRBJ1-1	TGTGCCAGCAGTGAAAGCGGGACACCGGCTTTCTTT	CASSESGTPAFF
.	TRBV6-1	.	TRBJ1-3	TGTGCCAGCAGTGAAGCGGGACCTGGAAACACCATATATTTT	CASSEAGPGNTIYF
.	TRBV30	.	TRBJ1-5	TGTGCCTGGAGTGTACTGGGCGGGTTGGGCCAGCCCCAGCATTTT	CAWSVLGGLGQPQHF
.	TRBV18	.	TRBJ1-1	TGTGCCAGCTCACCGTCAGGTGGAGGAACTGAAGCTTTCTTT	CASSPSGGGTEAFF
.	TRBV12-5	.	TRBJ2-5	TGTGCTAGTGGTTTGGTACTTAATCGGGCAGGGTTCCAAGAGACCCAGTACTTC	CASGLVLNRAGFQETQYF
.	TRBV7-9	.	TRBJ1-1	TGTGCCAGCAGCGCGGAGGGTGAAGCTTTCTTT	CASSAEGEAFF
.	TRBV5-1	TRBD2	TRBJ2-5	TGCGCCAGCAGCTTTCGACTAGCGGGGGTAGAGACCCAGTACTTC	CASSFRLAGVETQYF
.	TRBV7-2	TRBD1	TRBJ2-7	TGTGCCAGCAGCTTAGCGGGGACAGGCCCCGTCTACGAGCAGTACTTC	CASSLAGTGPVYEQYF
.	TRBV15	.	TRBJ2-2	TGTGCCACCAGCAGAGATCAGGACGGGGAGCTGTTTTTT	CATSRDQDGELFF
.	TRBV28	.	TRBJ2-6	TGTGCCAGCAGTTTCCGAAACTCTGGGGCCAACGTCCTGACTTTC	CASSFRNSGANVLTF
.	TRBV6-5	.	TRBJ2-1	TGTGCCAGTGGACTTAACTCCTACAATGAGCAGTTCTTC	CASGLNSYNEQFF
.	TRBV3-1/TRBV3-2	.	TRBJ1-1	TGTGCCAGCAGCCAAGATCTCCCCCCAACCACTGAAGCTTTCTTT	CASSQDLPPTTEAFF
.	TRBV30	.	TRBJ2-2	TGTGCCTGTTTATCCTGGCAGGGAAACACCGGGGAGCTGTTTTTT	CACLSWQGNTGELFF
.	TRBV25-1	.	TRBJ2-7	TGTGCCAGCAGTGAAAGCACAGCCACCTACGAGCAGTACTTC	CASSESTATYEQYF
.	TRBV2	TRBD2	TRBJ2-2	TGTGCCAGCAGCCCCTCCCTAGCGGGGGGGTTCACCGGGGAGCTGTTTTTT	CASSPSLAGGFTGELFF
.	TRBV7-8	.	TRBJ1-5	TGTGCCAGCAAGGGTCAGCCCGGGAGCAATCAGCCCCAGCATTTT	CASKGQPGSNQPQHF
once	TRBV28	.	TRBJ2-5	TGTGCCAGCAGTTCCGCGACCAACAGGGCAACGGAGACCCAGTACTTC	CASSSATNRATETQYF
.	TRBV24-1	.	TRBJ2-1	TGTGCCACCTCCGGGACCAATAGCTCCTACAATGAGCAGTTCTTC	CATSGTNSSYNEQFF
.	TRBV19	TRBD1	TRBJ1-6	TGTGCCACCAAGGGTGGTCGCCGGGACAGGGGGCTCTGGGACCCATCACCCCTCCACTTT	CATKGGRRDRGLWDPSPLHF
.	TRBV27	.	TRBJ2-1	TGTGCCAGCAGTTTATCGACGGGGGATTTAGGGCGAGGTGAGCAGTTCTTC	CASSLSTGDLGRGEQFF
.	TRBV9	.	TRBJ2-1	TGTGCCAGCAGCGTATCCCCGAGCTCCTACAATGAGCAGTTCTTC	CASSVSPSSYNEQFF
.	TRBV6-5	.	TRBJ2-7	TGTGCCAGCAGTTACTCCTTAGGGGGGTACGAGCAGTACTTC	CASSYSLGGYEQYF
.	TRBV19	.	TRBJ1-2	TGTGCCAGTAGTATAATGACGGAGACCTATGGCTACACCTTC	CASSIMTETYGYTF
.	TRBV10-3	.	TRBJ1-2	TGTGCCATCAGTGAGTCCCTGGTTGGCCGCCCCCTCTATGGCTACACCTTC	CAISESLVGRPLYGYTF
few	TRBV2	.	TRBJ2-3	TGTGCCAGCACCCGGGGGATGGGCACAGATACGCAGTATTTT	CASTRGMGTDTQYF
.	TRBV27	.	TRBJ1-6	TGTGCCAGCAGTTTATACCTCCCCGACGGTTTATCACCCCTCCACTTT	CASSLYLPDGLSPLHF
.	TRBV11-2	.	TRBJ2-7	TGTGCCAGCAGCTCACAGGGCTTGTCTCGAGAGCAGTACTTC	CASSSQGLSREQYF
.	TRBV7-9	TRBD1	TRBJ1-1	TGTGCCAGCAGCGGCCCTGTACAGGGGGCTGTTGAAGCTTTCTTT	CASSGPVQGAVEAFF
once	TRBV3-1/TRBV3-2	.	TRBJ2-7	TGTGCCAGCAGCCAACGGCAGGGAGCGCAGTACTTC	CASSQRQGAQYF
.	TRBV2	.	TRBJ2-7	TGTGCCAGCAGCCGCCTCTCCTACGAGCAGTACTTC	CASSRLSYEQYF
.	TRBV11-2	.	TRBJ2-3	TGTGCCAGCAGCCCCAGAAAGGGAACTAGCTGGGCAGATACGCAGTATTTT	CASSPRKGTSWADTQYF
.	TRBV15	TRBD2	TRBJ2-7	TGTGCCACCAGCAGAGGTTTAACTAGCGGGGGTTACGAGCAGTACTTC	CATSRGLTSGGYEQYF
.	TRBV6-5	.	TRBJ2-7	TGTGCCAGCAGTTATTTTTCGGGTCTGCAAGAGCAGTACTTC	CASSYFSGLQEQYF
few	TRBV2	TRBD1	TRBJ2-7	TGTGCCAGCAGCGCCGGGACAGGGAATCGCGAGCAGTACTTC	CASSAGTGNREQYF
.	TRBV30	TRBD1	TRBJ1-5	TGTGCCTGGAGTCGGGACAGATACTATCAGCCCCAGCATTTT	CAWSRDRYYQPQHF
.	TRBV5-1	TRBD1	TRBJ1-1	TGCGCCAGCAGCTTGGCCAACAGGGGGCGGGCTGAAGCTTTCTTT	CASSLANRGRAEAFF
.	TRBV28	TRBD1	TRBJ1-5	TGTGCCAGCATAAAACTGGGACAGGTGTATAGCAATCAGCCCCAGCATTTT	CASIKLGQVYSNQPQHF
.	TRBV4-3	TRBD2	TRBJ2-3	TGCGCCAGCAGCCCAGCGCTAACAGCGGGGGGGCCGGCAGATACGCAGTATTTT	CASSPALTAGGPADTQYF
.	TRBV13	TRBD2	TRBJ2-1	TGTGCCAGCAGCTTAAGCCTAGCGGGGGGACTCTACAATGAGCAGTTCTTC	CASSLSLAGGLYNEQFF
many	TRBV19	TRBD1	TRBJ1-2	TGTGCCAGTAGTAGAGACAGGGCCGACTATGGCTACACCTTC	CASSRDRADYGYTF
.	TRBV28	.	TRBJ1-3	TGTGCCAGCACCTTTTCGAGAAACACCATATATTTT	CASTFSRNTIYF
.	TRBV28	.	TRBJ1-4	TGTGCCAGCAGTTTGGAAAGGCGGCCCAATGAAAAACTGTTTTTT	CASSLERRPNEKLFF
.	TRBV3-1/TRBV3-2	TRBD2	TRBJ2-3	TGTGCCAGCAGCAGCTATGGGACTAGCGGGGGGGCAGATACGCAGTATTTT	CASSSYGTSGGADTQYF
.	TRBV10-1	TRBD1	TRBJ1-5	TGCGCCAGCAGTGAACGACAGGGTAATGAGAATCAGCCCCAGCATTTT	CASSERQGNENQPQHF
.	TRBV11-2	TRBD1	TRBJ2-7	TGTGCCAGCAGCTTCGGGACAGCAGAGCAGTACTTC	CASSFGTAEQYF
few	TRBV20-1	.	TRBJ2-1	TGCAGTGCTGGGACCAATGAGCAGTTCTTC	CSAGTNEQFF
.	TRBV7-9	.	TRBJ1-4	TGTGCCAGCAGCTTGGGACACAATAATGAAAAACTGTTTTTT	CASSLGHNNEKLFF
.	TRBV7-2	.	TRBJ1-3	TGTGCCAGCAGCTTATCCGACGGAGAGGGAAACACCATATATTTT	CASSLSDGEGNTIYF
.	TRBV3-1/TRBV3-2	TRBD1	TRBJ1-1	TGTGCCAGCAGCAAAGGGACAGGGGGCACTGAAGCTTTCTTT	CASSKGTGGTEAFF
.	TRBV6-2/TRBV6-3	.	TRBJ2-7	TGTGCCAGCAGTACCCCTTCGATTTCAACCCCCCACGAGCAGTACTTC	CASSTPSISTPHEQYF
few	TRBV18	.	TRBJ1-6	TGTGCCAGCTCACCACCGCCGGGCTCCTATAATTCACCCCTCCACTTT	CASSPPPGSYNSPLHF
.	TRBV3-1/TRBV3-2	TRBD2	TRBJ2-4	TGTGCCAGCAGCCAAGCGGCTAGCGGGGGGAACATTCAGTACTTC	CASSQAASGGNIQYF
.	TRBV19	TRBD2	TRBJ2-1	TGTGCCAGTAGTGTCCTAGCGGGGAGCTCCTACAATGAGCAGTTCTTC	CASSVLAGSSYNEQFF
few	TRBV5-4	.	TRBJ1-1	TGTGCCAGCAGCTTCATGGACAGAATGAGCACTGAAGCTTTCTTT	CASSFMDRMSTEAFF
.	TRBV19	TRBD2	TRBJ2-7	TGTGCCAGTAGTCTCTCGGGAGCGGGGGGGCACTACGAGCAGTACTTC	CASSLSGAGGHYEQYF